This T cell receptor beta chain appears in the sequencing data of a study of cytomegalovirus exposure and HLA in healthy donors. Study-wide results and limits: One variant, a missense change in DCLRE1C, was linked in a later analysis to TCR beta V- and J-gene trimming. Roughly uniform sequencing depth across donors was assumed, possibly incorrectly. Equally common other TCR beta chains were less clonally expanded than HLA-associated ones, a later analysis found.

The V and J ends lost 0 bases and 2 bases respectively, with 11 bases between them. CDR3 length equals 16 residues. CDR1 and CDR2 from the germline V gene are SGHTA and FQGTGA. 60 Vbeta and 13 Jbeta primers were used in PCR. Generated by immunoSEQ multiplex PCR, the TCRdb table keeps only in-frame clones and is missing some. The table shows roughly 97,000 clones, with around 10% occurring only once. This clone has a handful of counts. The target antigen is unknown. J is TRBJ2-1 and V is TRBV7-3, with no clear D. The sample consisted of PBMCs. The TCR was taken from a man in his forties or fifties in good health and CMV-seropositive. The CDR3 coding sequence is TGTGCCAGCAGCTTAACGTCGAGCTCTACCTACAATGAGCAGTTCTTC. Its protein product is CASSLTSSSTYNEQFF.